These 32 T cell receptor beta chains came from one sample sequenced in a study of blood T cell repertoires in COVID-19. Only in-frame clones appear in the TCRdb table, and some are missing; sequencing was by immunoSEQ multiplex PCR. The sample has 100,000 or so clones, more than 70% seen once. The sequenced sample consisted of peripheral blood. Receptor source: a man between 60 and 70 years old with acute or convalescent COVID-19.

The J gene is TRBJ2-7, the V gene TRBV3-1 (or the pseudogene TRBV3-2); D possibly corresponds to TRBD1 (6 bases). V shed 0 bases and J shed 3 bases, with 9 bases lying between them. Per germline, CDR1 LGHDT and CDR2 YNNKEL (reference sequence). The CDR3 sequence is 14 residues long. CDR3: CASSQENRVYEQYF. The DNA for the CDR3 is TGTGCCAGCAGCCAAGAAAACAGGGTCTACGAGCAGTACTTC.

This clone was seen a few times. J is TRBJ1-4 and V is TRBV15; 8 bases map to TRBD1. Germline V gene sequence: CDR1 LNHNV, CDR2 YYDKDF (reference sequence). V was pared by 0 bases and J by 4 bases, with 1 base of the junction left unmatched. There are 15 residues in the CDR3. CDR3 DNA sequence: TGTGCCACCAGCAGAGATGGGACAGGTAATGAAAAACTGTTTTTT. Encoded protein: CATSRDGTGNEKLFF. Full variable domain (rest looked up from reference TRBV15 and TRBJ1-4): DAMVIQNPRYQVTQFGKPVTLSCSQTLNHNVMYWYQQKSSQAPKLLFHYYDKDFNNEADTPDNFQSRRPNTSFCFLDIRSPGLGDTAMYLCATSRDGTGNEKLFFGSGTQLSVL.

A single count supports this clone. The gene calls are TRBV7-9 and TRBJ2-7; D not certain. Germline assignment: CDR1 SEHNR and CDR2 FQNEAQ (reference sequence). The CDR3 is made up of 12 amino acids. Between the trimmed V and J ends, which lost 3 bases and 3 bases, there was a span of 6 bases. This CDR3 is CASSFSSYEQYF. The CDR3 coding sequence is TGTGCCAGCAGCTTCTCTAGCTACGAGCAGTACTTC. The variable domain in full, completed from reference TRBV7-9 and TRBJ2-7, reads DTGVSQNPRHKITKRGQNVTFRCDPISEHNRLYWYRQTLGQGPEFLTYFQNEAQLEKSRLLSDRFSAERPKGSFSTLEIQRTEQGDSAMYLCASSFSSYEQYFGPGTRLTVT.

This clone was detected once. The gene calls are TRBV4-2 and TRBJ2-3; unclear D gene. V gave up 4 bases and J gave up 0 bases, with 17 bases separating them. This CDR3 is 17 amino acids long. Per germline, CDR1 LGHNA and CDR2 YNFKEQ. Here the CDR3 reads CASSRRLAATSTDTQYF. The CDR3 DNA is TGTGCCAGCAGCCGGAGACTGGCGGCTACTAGCACAGATACGCAGTATTTT.

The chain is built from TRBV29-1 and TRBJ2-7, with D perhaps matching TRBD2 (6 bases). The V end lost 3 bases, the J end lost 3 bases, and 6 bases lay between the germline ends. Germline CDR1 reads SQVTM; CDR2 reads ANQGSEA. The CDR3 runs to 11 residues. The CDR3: CSVDGGYEQYF. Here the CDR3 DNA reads TGCAGCGTTGACGGGGGCTACGAGCAGTACTTC.

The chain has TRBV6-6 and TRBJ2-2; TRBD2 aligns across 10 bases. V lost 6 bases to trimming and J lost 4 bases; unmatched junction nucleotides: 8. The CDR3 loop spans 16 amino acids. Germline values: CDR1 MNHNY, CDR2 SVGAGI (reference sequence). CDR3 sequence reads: CASRSLAGELTGELFF. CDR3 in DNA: TGTGCCAGCAGGAGCCTAGCGGGAGAACTCACCGGGGAGCTGTTTTTT.

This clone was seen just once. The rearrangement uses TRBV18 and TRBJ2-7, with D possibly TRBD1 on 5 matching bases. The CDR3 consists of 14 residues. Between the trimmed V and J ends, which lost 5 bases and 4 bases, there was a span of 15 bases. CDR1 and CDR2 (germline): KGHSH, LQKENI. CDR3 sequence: CASSSNLDSYEQYF. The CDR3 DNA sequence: TGTGCCAGCTCATCGAACCTTGACAGTTACGAGCAGTACTTC.

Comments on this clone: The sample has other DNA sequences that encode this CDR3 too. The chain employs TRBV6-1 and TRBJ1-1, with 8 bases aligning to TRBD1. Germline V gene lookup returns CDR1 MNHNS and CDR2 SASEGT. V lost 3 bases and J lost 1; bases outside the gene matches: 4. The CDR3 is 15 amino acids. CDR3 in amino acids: CASSDRGRGNTEAFF. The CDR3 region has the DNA TGTGCCAGCAGTGACAGGGGGCGGGGGAACACTGAAGCTTTCTTT.

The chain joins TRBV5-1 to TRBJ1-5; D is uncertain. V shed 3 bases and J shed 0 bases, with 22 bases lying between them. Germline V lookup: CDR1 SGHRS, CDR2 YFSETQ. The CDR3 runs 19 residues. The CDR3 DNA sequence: TGCGCCAGCAGCTCGCCGGTAGGAGAACTATTTTATAGCAATCAGCCCCAGCATTTT. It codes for CASSSPVGELFYSNQPQHF.

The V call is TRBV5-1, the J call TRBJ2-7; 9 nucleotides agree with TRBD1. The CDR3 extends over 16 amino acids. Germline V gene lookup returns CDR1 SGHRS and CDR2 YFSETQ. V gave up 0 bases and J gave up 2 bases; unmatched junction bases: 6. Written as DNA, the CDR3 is TGCGCCAGCAGCTTGGCCGTCACAGGGGGCACCTACGAGCAGTACTTC. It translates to CASSLAVTGGTYEQYF.

This CDR3 reads CASSLGTGGVYEQYF. In DNA, the CDR3 is TGTGCCAGCAGCTTGGGGACAGGGGGAGTCTACGAGCAGTACTTC. This chain joins TRBV5-6 and TRBJ2-7, with TRBD1 identical over 10 bases. This CDR3 is 15 amino acids long. V was pared by 0 bases and J by 3 bases, with 3 bases of the junction left unmatched. The germline V gene encodes CDR1 SGHDT and CDR2 YYEEEE.

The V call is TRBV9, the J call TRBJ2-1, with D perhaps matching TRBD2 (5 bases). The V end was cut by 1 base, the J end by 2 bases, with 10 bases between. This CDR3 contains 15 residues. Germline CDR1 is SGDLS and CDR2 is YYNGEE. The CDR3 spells CASSVSMRAYNEQFF. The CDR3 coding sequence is TGTGCCAGCAGCGTATCGATGCGGGCCTACAATGAGCAGTTCTTC.

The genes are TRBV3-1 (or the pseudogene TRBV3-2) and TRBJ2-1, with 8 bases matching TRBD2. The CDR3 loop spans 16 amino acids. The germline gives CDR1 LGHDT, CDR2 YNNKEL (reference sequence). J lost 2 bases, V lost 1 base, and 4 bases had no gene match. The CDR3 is CASSQVAGNAYNEQFF. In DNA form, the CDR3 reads TGTGCCAGCAGCCAAGTAGCGGGAAACGCCTACAATGAGCAGTTCTTC.

The CDR3 DNA reads TGTGCCAGCTCACCACGAGGACAGGGAGGTGAAAAACTGTTTTTT. Amino acid sequence: CASSPRGQGGEKLFF. The chain links TRBV18 to TRBJ1-4; 8 nucleotides line up with TRBD1. The trim removed 1 base at V and 7 bases at J, leaving 5 bases unmatched. There are 15 residues in the CDR3. Germline CDR1 and CDR2: KGHSH and LQKENI.

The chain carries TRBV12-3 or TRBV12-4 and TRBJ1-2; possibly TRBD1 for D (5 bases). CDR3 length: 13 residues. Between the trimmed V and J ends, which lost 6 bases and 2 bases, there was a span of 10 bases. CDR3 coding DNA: TGTGCCAGCAGGGCAGGGTCGAACTATGGCTACACCTTC. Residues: CASRAGSNYGYTF.

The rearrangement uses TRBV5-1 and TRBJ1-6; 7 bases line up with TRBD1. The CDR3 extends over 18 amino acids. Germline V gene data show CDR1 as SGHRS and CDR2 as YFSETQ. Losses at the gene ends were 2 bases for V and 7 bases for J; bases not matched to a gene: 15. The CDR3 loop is CASSLKASRDSQNSPLHF. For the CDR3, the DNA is TGCGCCAGCAGCTTAAAGGCCTCCCGGGACAGTCAAAATTCACCCCTCCACTTT. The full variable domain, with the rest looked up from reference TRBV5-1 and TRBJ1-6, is KAGVTQTPRYLIKTRGQQVTLSCSPISGHRSVSWYQQTPGQGLQFLFEYFSETQRNKGNFPGRFSGRQFSNSRSEMNVSTLELGDSALYLCASSLKASRDSQNSPLHFGNGTRLTVT.

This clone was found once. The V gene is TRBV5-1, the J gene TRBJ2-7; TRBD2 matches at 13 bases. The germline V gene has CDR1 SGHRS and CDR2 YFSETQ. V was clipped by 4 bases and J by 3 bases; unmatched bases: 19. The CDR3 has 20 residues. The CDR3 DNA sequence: TGCGCCAGCAGCCGGGCGGGGGGGCGCGTGGGACTAGCGGGAAGCTACGAGCAGTACTTC. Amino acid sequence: CASSRAGGRVGLAGSYEQYF. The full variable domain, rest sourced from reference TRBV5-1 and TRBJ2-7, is KAGVTQTPRYLIKTRGQQVTLSCSPISGHRSVSWYQQTPGQGLQFLFEYFSETQRNKGNFPGRFSGRQFSNSRSEMNVSTLELGDSALYLCASSRAGGRVGLAGSYEQYFGPGTRLTVT.

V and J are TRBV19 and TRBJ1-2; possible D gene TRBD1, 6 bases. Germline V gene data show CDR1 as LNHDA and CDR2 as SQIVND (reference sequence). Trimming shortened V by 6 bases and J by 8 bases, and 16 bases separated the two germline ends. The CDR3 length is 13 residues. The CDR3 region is CASRVAQGHGYTF. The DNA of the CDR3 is TGTGCCAGTAGGGTGGCGCAGGGACACGGCTACACCTTC.

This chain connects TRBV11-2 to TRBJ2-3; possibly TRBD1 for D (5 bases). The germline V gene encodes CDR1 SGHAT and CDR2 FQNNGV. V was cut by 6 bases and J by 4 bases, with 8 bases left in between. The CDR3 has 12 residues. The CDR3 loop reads CASREQADTQYF. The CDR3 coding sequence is TGTGCCAGCAGAGAACAGGCAGATACGCAGTATTTT.

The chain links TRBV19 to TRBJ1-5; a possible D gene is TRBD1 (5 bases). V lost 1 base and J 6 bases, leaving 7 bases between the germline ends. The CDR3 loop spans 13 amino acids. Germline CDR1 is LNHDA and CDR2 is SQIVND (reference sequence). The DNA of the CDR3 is TGTGCCAGTAGTATAGGGGGGGTTCAGCCCCAGCATTTT. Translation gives CASSIGGVQPQHF.

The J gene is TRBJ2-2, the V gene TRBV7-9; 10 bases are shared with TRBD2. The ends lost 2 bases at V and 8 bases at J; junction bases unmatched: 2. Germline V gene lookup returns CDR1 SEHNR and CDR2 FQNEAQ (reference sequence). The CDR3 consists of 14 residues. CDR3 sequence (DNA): TGTGCCAGCAGCTTAACTAGCGGGATGGGGGAGCTGTTTTTT. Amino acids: CASSLTSGMGELFF.

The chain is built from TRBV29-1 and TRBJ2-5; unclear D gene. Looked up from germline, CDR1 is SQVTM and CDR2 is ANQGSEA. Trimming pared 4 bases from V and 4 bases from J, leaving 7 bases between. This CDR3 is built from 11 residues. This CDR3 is CSVGGRETQYF. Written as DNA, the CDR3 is TGCAGCGTTGGTGGGCGAGAGACCCAGTACTTC.

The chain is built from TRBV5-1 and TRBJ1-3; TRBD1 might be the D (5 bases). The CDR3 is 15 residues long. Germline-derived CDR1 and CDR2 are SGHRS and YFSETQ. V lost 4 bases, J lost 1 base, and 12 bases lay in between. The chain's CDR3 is CASSPLGESGNTIYF. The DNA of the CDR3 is TGCGCCAGCAGCCCCCTAGGGGAATCTGGAAACACCATATATTTT. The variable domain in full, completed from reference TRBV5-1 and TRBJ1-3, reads KAGVTQTPRYLIKTRGQQVTLSCSPISGHRSVSWYQQTPGQGLQFLFEYFSETQRNKGNFPGRFSGRQFSNSRSEMNVSTLELGDSALYLCASSPLGESGNTIYFGEGSWLTVV.

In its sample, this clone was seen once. The CDR3: CASRTPGQGGFGKYF. The CDR3 nucleotides are TGTGCCAGCAGAACGCCGGGACAGGGTGGTTTTGGGAAGTACTTC. The gene calls are TRBV6-5 and TRBJ2-7; 9 nucleotides line up with TRBD1. V lost 6 bases to trimming and J lost 11 bases; unmatched junction nucleotides: 17. CDR1 and CDR2 (germline): MNHEY, SVGAGI. The CDR3 has 15 residues.

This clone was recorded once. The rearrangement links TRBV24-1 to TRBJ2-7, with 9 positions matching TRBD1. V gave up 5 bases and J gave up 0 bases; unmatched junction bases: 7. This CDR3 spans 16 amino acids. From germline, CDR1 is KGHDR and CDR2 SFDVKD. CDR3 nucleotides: TGTGCCACCAGTGGATCTGGACAGGGGAGCTCCTACGAGCAGTACTTC. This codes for CATSGSGQGSSYEQYF.

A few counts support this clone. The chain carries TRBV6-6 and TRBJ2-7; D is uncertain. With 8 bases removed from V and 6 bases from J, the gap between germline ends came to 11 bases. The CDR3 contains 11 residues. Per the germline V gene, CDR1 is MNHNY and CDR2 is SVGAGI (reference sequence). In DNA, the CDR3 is TGTGCCAGCGGCCTGGCGGTCGAGCAGTACTTC. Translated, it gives CASGLAVEQYF.

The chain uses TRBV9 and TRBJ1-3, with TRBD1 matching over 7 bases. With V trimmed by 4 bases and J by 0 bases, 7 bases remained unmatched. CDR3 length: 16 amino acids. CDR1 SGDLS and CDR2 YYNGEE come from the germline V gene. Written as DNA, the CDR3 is TGTGCCAGCAGCCTGACAGGGACAAACTCTGGAAACACCATATATTTT. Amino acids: CASSLTGTNSGNTIYF.

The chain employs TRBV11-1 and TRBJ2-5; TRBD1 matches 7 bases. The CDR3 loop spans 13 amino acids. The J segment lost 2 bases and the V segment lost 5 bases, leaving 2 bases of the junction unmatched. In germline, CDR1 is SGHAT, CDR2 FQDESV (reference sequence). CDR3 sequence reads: CASSRDRQETQYF. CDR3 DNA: TGTGCCAGCAGCCGGGACAGACAAGAGACCCAGTACTTC. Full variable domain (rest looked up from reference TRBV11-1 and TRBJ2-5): EAEVAQSPRYKITEKSQAVAFWCDPISGHATLYWYRQILGQGPELLVQFQDESVVDDSQLPKDRFSAERLKGVDSTLKIQPAELGDSAMYLCASSRDRQETQYFGPGTRLLVL.

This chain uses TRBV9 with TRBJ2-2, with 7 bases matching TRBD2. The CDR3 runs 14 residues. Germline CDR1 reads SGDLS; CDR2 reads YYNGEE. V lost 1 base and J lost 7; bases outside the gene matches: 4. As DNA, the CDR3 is TGTGCCAGCAGCGTACGGCGGGAGTACGGGGAGCTGTTTTTT. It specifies CASSVRREYGELFF.

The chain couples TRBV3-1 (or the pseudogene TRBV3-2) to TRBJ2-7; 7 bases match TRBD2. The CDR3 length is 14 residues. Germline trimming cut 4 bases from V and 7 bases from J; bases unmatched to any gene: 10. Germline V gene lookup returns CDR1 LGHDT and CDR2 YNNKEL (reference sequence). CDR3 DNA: TGTGCCAGCAGCCCGGGACTACGTTACAGGGAGCAGTACTTC. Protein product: CASSPGLRYREQYF.

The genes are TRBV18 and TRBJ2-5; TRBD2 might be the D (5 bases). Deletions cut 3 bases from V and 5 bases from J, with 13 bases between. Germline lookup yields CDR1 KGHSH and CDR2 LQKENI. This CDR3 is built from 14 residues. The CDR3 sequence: CASSPRGSRETQYF. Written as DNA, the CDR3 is TGTGCCAGCTCACCTCGGGGTTCTCGTGAGACCCAGTACTTC.

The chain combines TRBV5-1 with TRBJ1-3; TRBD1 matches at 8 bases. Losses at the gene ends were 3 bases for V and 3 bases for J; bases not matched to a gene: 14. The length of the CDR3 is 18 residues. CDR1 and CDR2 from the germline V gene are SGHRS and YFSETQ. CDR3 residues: CASSSGILQGADGNTIYF. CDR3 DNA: TGCGCCAGCAGCTCTGGCATACTGCAGGGGGCTGATGGAAACACCATATATTTT.